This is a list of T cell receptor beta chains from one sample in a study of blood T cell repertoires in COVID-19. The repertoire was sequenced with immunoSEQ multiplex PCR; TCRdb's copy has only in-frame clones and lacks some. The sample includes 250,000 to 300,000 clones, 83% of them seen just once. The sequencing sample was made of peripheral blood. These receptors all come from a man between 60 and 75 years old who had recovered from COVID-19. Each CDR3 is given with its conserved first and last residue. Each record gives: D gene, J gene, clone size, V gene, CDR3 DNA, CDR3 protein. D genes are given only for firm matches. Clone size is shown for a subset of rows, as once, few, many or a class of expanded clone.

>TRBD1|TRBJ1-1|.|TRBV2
TGTGCCAGCAGTCGGGACAGGAACACTGAAGCTTTCTTT
CASSRDRNTEAFF
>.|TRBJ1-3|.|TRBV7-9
TGTGCCAGCAGCTTAGGGACAAGCCGCTCTGGAAACACCATATATTTT
CASSLGTSRSGNTIYF
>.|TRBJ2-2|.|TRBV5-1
TGCGCCAGCAGCCCCACGACAGGAATTAACACCGGGGAGCTGTTTTTT
CASSPTTGINTGELFF
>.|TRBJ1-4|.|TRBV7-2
TGTGCCAGCAGCTTAGGGGGAGGTTGGACTAATGAAAAACTGTTTTTT
CASSLGGGWTNEKLFF
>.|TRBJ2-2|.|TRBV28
TGTGCCAGCAGCACTGGAGGCACCGGGGAGCTGTTTTTT
CASSTGGTGELFF
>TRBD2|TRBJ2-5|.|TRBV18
TGTGCCAGCTCACCCGTCCCTAGCGGGAGGGTACAAGAGACCCAGTACTTC
CASSPVPSGRVQETQYF
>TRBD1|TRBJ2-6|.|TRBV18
TGTGCCAGCTCACCAGGACAGGGCCGCTCTGGGGCCAACGTCCTGACTTTC
CASSPGQGRSGANVLTF
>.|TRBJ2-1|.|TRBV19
TGTGCCAGTACCCTTAGAGGGAGCTCCTACAATGAGCAGTTCTTC
CASTLRGSSYNEQFF
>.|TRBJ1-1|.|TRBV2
TGTGCCAGCATAGAGCGGATGAACACTGAAGCTTTCTTT
CASIERMNTEAFF
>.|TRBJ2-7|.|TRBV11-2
TGTGCCAGCAGCTTAGATCGGTCCTACGAGCAGTACTTC
CASSLDRSYEQYF
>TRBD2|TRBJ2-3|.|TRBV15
TGTGCCACCAGCAGAGATGGCGGGGGGGCCTCTAGCACAGATACGCAGTATTTT
CATSRDGGGASSTDTQYF
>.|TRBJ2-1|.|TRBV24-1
TGTGCCCCCGCCGAGGTGCCGTTCTTC
CAPAEVPFF
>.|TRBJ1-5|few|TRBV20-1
TGCAGTGCTAGTCCCATGGGCGGGGGTCAGCCCCAGCATTTT
CSASPMGGGQPQHF
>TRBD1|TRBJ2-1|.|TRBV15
TGTGCCACCAGTTACCTCCTGACAGGGATGGGTGCCAATGAGCAGTTCTTC
CATSYLLTGMGANEQFF
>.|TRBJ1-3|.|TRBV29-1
TGCAGCGTTGTACAGGGTGCAGGAAACACCATATATTTT
CSVVQGAGNTIYF
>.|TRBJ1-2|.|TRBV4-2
TGTGCCAGCAGCCCCGGGATGGGAGATGGCTACACCTTC
CASSPGMGDGYTF